These 9 T cell receptor beta chains came from one sample sequenced in a study of T cells after yellow fever vaccination. TCRdb recomputed calls from the 5' RACE reads with MiXCR, one row per CDR3 protein. Of approximately 120,000 distinct CDR3 sequences listed, 12% to 15% are singletons. The specimen comprised CD8+ T cells sorted from PBMCs, sampled 5 days after the yellow fever booster vaccination. The receptors here all came from a man younger than 35 who received the YFV17D yellow fever vaccine.

The V and J genes are TRBV2 and TRBJ2-7; possible D gene TRBD1, 6 bases. This CDR3 spans 12 amino acids. The V end lost 5 bases, the J end lost 7 bases, and 12 bases lay between the germline ends. The germline gives CDR1 SNHLY, CDR2 FYNNEI. In DNA, the CDR3 is TGTGCCAGCAGTCCCAGGGGTAGGGAGCAGTACGTC. The encoded protein is CASSPRGREQYV.

This clonotype was seen more than once but under ten times. V usage is TRBV29-1 and J usage is TRBJ1-1; 7 bases are shared with TRBD1. From germline, CDR1 is SQVTM and CDR2 ANQGSEA. The V gene end was trimmed by 7 bases and the J gene end by 0 bases; junction bases not matched to a gene: 2. CDR3 length equals 12 residues. The CDR3 nucleotides are TGCAGCGGACAGGGCCTGAACACTGAAGCTTTCTTT. Its translation: CSGQGLNTEAFF.

In this sample, this clonotype turned up a few times. V usage is TRBV7-9 and J usage is TRBJ1-2; no reliable D call. Germline V gives CDR1 SEHNR, CDR2 FQNEAQ (reference sequence). CDR3 length equals 14 residues. Trimming cost V 5 bases and J 0 bases, with 10 bases left between them. CDR3 region: CASSGGSPNYGYTF. The CDR3, as DNA: TGTGCCAGCAGCGGAGGAAGTCCTAACTATGGCTACACCTTC.

The chain recombines TRBV4-1 with TRBJ2-1; D call uncertain. The germline V and J ends were trimmed by 1 base and 1 base, with 8 bases remaining between them. Germline-derived CDR1 and CDR2 are MGHRA and YSYEKL. This CDR3 spans 15 amino acids. CDR3 in amino acids: CASSQGLSSYNEQFF. CDR3 DNA sequence: TGCGCCAGCAGCCAAGGTTTAAGTTCCTACAATGAGCAGTTCTTC.

This chain uses TRBV9 with TRBJ1-6, with 8 positions matching TRBD1. J lost 6 bases, V lost 0 bases, and 14 bases had no gene match. This CDR3 is built from 19 residues. Per the germline V gene, CDR1 is SGDLS and CDR2 is YYNGEE. CDR3 residues: CASSVGLKVDRGSNSPLHF. The CDR3, as DNA: TGTGCCAGCAGCGTAGGCCTAAAAGTAGACAGGGGTAGTAATTCACCCCTCCACTTT. The whole variable domain, filled in from reference TRBV9 and TRBJ1-6, reads DSGVTQTPKHLITATGQRVTLRCSPRSGDLSVYWYQQSLDQGLQFLIQYYNGEERAKGNILERFSAQQFPDLHSELNLSSLELGDSALYFCASSVGLKVDRGSNSPLHFGNGTRLTVT.

The chain has TRBV12-3 or TRBV12-4 and TRBJ2-2, with TRBD2 as a possible D gene (7 bases). The CDR3 totals 16 residues. Trimming took off 6 bases at V and 4 bases at J, with 18 bases between the two ends. This CDR3 is CASSSLGGRGTGELFF. The CDR3 nucleotides read TGTGCCAGCAGCAGCCTCGGGGGGCGCGGCACCGGGGAGCTGTTTTTT.

The rearrangement joins TRBV27 to TRBJ1-1; TRBD1 aligns across 10 bases. V lost 8 bases and J lost 4; bases outside the gene matches: 10. Germline lookup yields CDR1 MNHEY and CDR2 SMNVEV (reference sequence). CDR3 length: 15 residues. The CDR3, as DNA: TGTGCCAGCCCTCGACAGGGGGCGTCGAGCACTGAAGCTTTCTTT. Translated: CASPRQGASSTEAFF.

The CDR3 region has the DNA TGTGCCAGCAGCTTAGGGACCAGGGGGCCTGGGGCCAACGTCCTGACTTTC. Its protein is CASSLGTRGPGANVLTF. The chain carries TRBV7-6 and TRBJ2-6, with TRBD1 identical over 8 bases. Trimming cost V 1 base and J 2 bases; bases outside gene matches: 4. The CDR3 contains 17 residues. Germline V gene sequence: CDR1 SGHVS, CDR2 FNYEAQ.

The sample holds a few counts of this clonotype. The chain uses TRBV10-3 and TRBJ1-5, with 11 bases that match TRBD1. CDR1 is ENHRY and CDR2 is SYGVKD in the germline V gene. J was trimmed by 1 base and V by 0 bases; bases with no gene match: 5. This CDR3 has 18 amino acids. CDR3 in amino acids: CAISESGTGGKSNQPQHF. DNA for the CDR3: TGTGCCATCAGTGAGTCAGGGACAGGGGGAAAAAGCAATCAGCCCCAGCATTTT.